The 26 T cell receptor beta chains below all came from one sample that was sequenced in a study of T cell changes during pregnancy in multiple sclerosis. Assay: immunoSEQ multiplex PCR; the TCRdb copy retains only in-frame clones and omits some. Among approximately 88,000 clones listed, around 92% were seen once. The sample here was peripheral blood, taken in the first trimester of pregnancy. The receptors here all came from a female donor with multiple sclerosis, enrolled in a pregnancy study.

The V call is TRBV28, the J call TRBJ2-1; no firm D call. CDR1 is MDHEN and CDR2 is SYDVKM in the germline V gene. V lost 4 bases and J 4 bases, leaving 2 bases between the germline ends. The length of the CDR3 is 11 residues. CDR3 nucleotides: TGTGCCAGCAGTTCATACAATGAGCAGTTCTTC. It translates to CASSSYNEQFF.

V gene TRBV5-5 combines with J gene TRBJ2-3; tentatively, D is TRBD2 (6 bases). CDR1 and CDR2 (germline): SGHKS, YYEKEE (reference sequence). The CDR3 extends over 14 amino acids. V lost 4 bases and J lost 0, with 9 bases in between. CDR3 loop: CASSPGDSTDTQYF. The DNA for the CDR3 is TGTGCCAGCAGCCCGGGGGACAGCACAGATACGCAGTATTTT. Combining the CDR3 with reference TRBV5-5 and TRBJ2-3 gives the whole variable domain DAGVTQSPTHLIKTRGQQVTLRCSPISGHKSVSWYQQVLGQGPQFIFQYYEKEERGRGNFPDRFSARQFPNYSSELNVNALLLGDSALYLCASSPGDSTDTQYFGPGTRLTVL.

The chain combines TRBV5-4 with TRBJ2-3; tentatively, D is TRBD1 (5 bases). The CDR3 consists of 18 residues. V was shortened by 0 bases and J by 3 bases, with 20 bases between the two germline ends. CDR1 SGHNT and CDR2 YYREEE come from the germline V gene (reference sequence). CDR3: CASSLGRTLPEVTDTQYF. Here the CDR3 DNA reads TGTGCCAGCAGCTTGGGACGGACACTGCCCGAGGTTACAGATACGCAGTATTTT.

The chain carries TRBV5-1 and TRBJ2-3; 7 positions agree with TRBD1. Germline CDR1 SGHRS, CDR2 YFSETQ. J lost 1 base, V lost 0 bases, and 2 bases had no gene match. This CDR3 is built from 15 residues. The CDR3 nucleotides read TGCGCCAGCAGCTTGGGTCAGGGGGGCACAGATACGCAGTATTTT. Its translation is CASSLGQGGTDTQYF.

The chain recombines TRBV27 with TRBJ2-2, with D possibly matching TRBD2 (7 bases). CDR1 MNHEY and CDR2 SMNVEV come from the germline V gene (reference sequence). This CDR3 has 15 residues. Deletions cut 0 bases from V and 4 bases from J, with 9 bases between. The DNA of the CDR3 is TGTGCCAGCAGTTTATCGGGGGGGGCCACCGGGGAGCTGTTTTTT. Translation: CASSLSGGATGELFF.

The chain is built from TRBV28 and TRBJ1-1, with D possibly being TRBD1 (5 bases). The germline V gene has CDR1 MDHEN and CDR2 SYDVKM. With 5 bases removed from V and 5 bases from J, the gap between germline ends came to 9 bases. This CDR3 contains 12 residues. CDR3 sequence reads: CASSLRVTEAFF. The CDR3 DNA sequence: TGTGCCAGCAGTCTCAGGGTTACTGAAGCTTTCTTT.

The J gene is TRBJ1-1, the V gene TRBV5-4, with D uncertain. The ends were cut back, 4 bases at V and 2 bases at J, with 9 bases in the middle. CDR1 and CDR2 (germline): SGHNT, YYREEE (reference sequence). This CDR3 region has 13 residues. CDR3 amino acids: CASSTSHNTEAFF. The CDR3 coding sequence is TGTGCCAGCAGCACCAGTCACAACACTGAAGCTTTCTTT.

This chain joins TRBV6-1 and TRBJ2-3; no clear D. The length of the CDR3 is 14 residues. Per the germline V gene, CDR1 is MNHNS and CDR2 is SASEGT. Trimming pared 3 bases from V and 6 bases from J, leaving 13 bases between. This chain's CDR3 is CASSEPNYLDTQYF. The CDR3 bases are TGTGCCAGCAGTGAGCCCAACTACCTTGATACGCAGTATTTT.

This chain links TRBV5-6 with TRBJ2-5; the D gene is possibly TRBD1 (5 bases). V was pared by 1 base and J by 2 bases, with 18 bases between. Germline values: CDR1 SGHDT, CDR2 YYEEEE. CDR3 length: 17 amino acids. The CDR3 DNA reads TGTGCCAGCAGCTTGTGGGTTGGGCAGGGCTTTCAAGAGACCCAGTACTTC. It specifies CASSLWVGQGFQETQYF.

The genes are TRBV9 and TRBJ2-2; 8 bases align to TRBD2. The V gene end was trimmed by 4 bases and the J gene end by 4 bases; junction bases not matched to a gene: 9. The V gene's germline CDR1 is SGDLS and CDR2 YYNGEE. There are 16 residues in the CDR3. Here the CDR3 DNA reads TGTGCCAGCAGCCTAGGACTAGCTGGGGGCACCGGGGAGCTGTTTTTT. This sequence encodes CASSLGLAGGTGELFF.

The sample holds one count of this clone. CDR3 sequence: CASSLVDTSSGNTIYF. For the CDR3, the DNA is TGCGCCAGCAGCTTGGTGGACACGAGCTCTGGAAACACCATATATTTT. V usage is TRBV5-1 and J usage is TRBJ1-3, with D maybe TRBD1 (5 bases). V lost 0 bases and J 0 bases, leaving 10 bases between the germline ends. CDR3 length: 16 amino acids. Germline CDR1 reads SGHRS; CDR2 reads YFSETQ.

The DNA of the CDR3 is TGTGCCAGTAGTTCCCGCGCTAGCGGGAGAGAGTACCAAGAGACCCAGTACTTC. Protein: CASSSRASGREYQETQYF. The V call is TRBV19, the J call TRBJ2-5; 10 bases are a match to TRBD2. This CDR3 is 18 amino acids long. Germline values: CDR1 LNHDA, CDR2 SQIVND (reference sequence). The V segment lost 5 bases and the J segment 0 bases; nucleotides outside the gene matches: 12.

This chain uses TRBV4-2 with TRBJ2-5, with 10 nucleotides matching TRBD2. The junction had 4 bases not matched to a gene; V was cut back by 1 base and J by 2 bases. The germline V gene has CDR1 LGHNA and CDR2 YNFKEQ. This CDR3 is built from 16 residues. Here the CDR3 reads CASSQGLAGAQETQYF. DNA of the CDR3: TGTGCCAGCAGCCAAGGTCTAGCGGGGGCTCAAGAGACCCAGTACTTC.

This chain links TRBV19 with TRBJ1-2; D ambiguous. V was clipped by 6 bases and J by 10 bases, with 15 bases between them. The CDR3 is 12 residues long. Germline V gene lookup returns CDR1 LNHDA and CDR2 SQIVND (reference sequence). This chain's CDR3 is CASSFSGEIYTF. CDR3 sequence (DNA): TGTGCCAGTAGCTTCTCGGGTGAAATCTACACCTTC.

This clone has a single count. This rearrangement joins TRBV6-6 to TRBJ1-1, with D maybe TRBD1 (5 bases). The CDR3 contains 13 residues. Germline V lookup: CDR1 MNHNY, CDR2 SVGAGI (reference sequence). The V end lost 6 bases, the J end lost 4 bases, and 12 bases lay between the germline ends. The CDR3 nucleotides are TGTGCCAGCAGAATTGGACAACCCACTGAAGCTTTCTTT. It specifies CASRIGQPTEAFF.

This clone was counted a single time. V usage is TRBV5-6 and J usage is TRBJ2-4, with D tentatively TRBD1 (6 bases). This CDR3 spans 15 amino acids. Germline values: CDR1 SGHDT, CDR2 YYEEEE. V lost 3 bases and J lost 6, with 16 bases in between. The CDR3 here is CASSSIAGVGNIQYF. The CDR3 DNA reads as TGTGCCAGCAGCTCGATTGCAGGGGTTGGAAACATTCAGTACTTC.

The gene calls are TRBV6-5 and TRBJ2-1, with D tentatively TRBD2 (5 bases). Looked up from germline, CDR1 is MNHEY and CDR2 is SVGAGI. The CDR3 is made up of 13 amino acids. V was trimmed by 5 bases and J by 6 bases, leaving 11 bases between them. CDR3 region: CASSEVRGNEQFF. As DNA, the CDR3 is TGTGCCAGCAGTGAGGTTCGGGGCAATGAGCAGTTCTTC.

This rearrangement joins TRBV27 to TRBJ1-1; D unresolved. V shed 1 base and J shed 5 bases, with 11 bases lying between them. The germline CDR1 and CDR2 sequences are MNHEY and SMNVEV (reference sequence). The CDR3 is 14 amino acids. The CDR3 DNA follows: TGTGCCAGCAGTTTATATTCCCCCGTGACTGAAGCTTTCTTT. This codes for CASSLYSPVTEAFF.

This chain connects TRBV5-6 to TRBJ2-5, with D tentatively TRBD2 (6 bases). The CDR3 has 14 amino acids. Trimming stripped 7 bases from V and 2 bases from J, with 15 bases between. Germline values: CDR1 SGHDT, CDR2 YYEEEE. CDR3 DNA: TGTGCCAGCGGCGAGGGGCGGGAACAAGAGACCCAGTACTTC. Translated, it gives CASGEGREQETQYF.

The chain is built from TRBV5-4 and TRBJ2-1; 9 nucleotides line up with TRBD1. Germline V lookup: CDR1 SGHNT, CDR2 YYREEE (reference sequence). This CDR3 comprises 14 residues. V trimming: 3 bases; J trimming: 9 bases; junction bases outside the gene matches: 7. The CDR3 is CASSWRGQGREQFF. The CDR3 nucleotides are TGTGCCAGCAGCTGGAGGGGACAGGGTCGTGAGCAGTTCTTC.

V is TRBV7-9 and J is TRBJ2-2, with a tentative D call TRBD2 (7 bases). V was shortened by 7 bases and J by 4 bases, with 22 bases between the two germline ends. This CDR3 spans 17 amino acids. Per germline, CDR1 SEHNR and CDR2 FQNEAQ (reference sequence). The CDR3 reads CASTKLGAGVITGELFF. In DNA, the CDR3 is TGTGCCAGCACCAAACTGGGGGCGGGAGTAATCACCGGGGAGCTGTTTTTT.

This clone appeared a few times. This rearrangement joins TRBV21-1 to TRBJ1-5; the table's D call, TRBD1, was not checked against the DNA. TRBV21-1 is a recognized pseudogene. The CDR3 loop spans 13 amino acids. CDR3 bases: TGTGCCAGCAGCGGGGCAGGGGGCTGGCCCCAGCATTTT. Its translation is CASSGAGGWPQHF.

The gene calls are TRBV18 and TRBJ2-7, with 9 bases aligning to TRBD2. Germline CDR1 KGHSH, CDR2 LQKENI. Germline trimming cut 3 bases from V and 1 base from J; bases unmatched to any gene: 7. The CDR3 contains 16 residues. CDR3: CASSPLGLAESYEQYF. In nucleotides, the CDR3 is TGTGCCAGCTCACCCCTGGGACTAGCTGAGTCCTACGAGCAGTACTTC.

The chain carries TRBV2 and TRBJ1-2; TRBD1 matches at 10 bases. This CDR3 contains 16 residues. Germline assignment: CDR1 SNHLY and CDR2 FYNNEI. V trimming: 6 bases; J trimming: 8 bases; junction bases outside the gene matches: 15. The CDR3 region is CASSLWPGQGVLGYTF. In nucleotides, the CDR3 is TGTGCCAGCAGCTTGTGGCCCGGACAGGGGGTTTTAGGCTACACCTTC. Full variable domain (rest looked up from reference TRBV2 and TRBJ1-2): EPEVTQTPSHQVTQMGQEVILRCVPISNHLYFYWYRQILGQKVEFLVSFYNNEISEKSEIFDDQFSVERPDGSNFTLKIRSTKLEDSAMYFCASSLWPGQGVLGYTFGSGTRLTVV.

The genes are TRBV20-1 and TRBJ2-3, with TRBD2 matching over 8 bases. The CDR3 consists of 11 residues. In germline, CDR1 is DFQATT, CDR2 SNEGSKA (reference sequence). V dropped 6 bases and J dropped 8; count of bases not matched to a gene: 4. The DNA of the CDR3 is TGCAGTGCGTCAGCGGGAGTTACGCAGTATTTT. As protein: CSASAGVTQYF.

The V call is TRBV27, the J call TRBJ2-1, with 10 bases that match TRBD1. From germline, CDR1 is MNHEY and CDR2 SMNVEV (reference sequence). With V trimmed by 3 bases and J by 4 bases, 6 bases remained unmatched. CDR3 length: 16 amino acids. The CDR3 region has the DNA TGTGCCAGCAGTTTTTCGACAGGGGGCCCATACAATGAGCAGTTCTTC. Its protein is CASSFSTGGPYNEQFF.